This T cell receptor beta chain was sequenced in a study of somatic reversion in DOCK8 deficiency (TCRdb year 2020). About the investigation overall: T cell receptor beta repertoires were compared among DOCK8-deficient patients, DOCK8-revertant patients and healthy volunteers. The study investigated how somatic reversion of pathogenic DOCK8 variants alters lymphocyte differentiation and function in DOCK8 deficiency. The DOCK8-deficient patients included in the study had been previously reported.

This clonotype has a handful of counts. Its antigen is currently not known. The record has no base qualities; no much larger clone is one base away. The germline V gene encodes CDR1 DFQATT and CDR2 SNEGSKA (reference sequence). From its cysteine to its phenylalanine, the CDR3 spans 15 amino acids. Only CDR3 DNA remains: 45 bases, in frame from the first base. V was cut back by 0 bases and J by 2 bases, leaving a gap of 11 bases between them. Genomic DNA for TCR repertoire analysis was extracted from whole blood samples or from PBMCs. Samples were obtained from a few DOCK8-revertant patients, with some of these patients sampled at multiple time points. The library was made by multiplex PCR. TRB libraries were generated by one-step amplicon PCR from 100 ng genomic DNA using EuroClonality-NGS primers. Sequencing of the TRB amplicons was done on Illumina MiSeq instruments using 2 x 250 bp version 2 chemistry. The original methods were these. IMGT/HighV-QUEST was the tool used for both primary TRB sequence analysis and V(D)J annotation. Repertoire diversity and composition were evaluated with VDJtools after nonfunctional clones were removed and downsampling was applied for comparisons between samples. TCRdb trimmed public reads at Q25 via fastp, called clones via MiXCR and kept in-frame beta chains. CDR3 protein sequences are deduplicated, and each keeps its most common genes and DNA. The authors' filters were not applied to this entry. The table for this sample lists approximately 1,500 distinct CDR3 sequences; 26% of them were counted only once. The leading ten clones occupy 84% of the sample.

Beyond this particular receptor, the publication reports: The methods did not state, for each individual sample, whether the source material was whole blood or PBMCs.

Sequenced sample: peripheral blood. In the paper's terms, the cell subset or site label means: DOCK8-deficient patient with somatic reversion. Rearrangement joined TRBV20-1 to TRBJ1-5, with the D gene too uncertain to name. The sequence was obtained from a human donor with DOCK8 deficiency. The CDR3 region has the sequence CSARDLGSGNQPQHF. The base sequence is TGCAGTGCTAGAGATTTGGGAAGTGGCAATCAGCCCCAGCATTTT.